One TCR beta chain is described in this entry. No antigen is known for it. Library construction involved attaching unique molecular identifiers to individual cDNA molecules, which allowed quantitative, reproducible TCR counting. TCRdb itself ran the RACE reads through MiXCR, one entry per CDR3 protein. Counted here are 300,000 to 450,000 distinct CDR3 sequences, nearly 5% occurring once; the ten biggest clones make up under 3%. This specimen belongs to a study of human T cells and chemical hapten exposure. General study points: Counts of expanded TCRs (at PT1) showed a positive correlation with patch test score.

This CDR3 is 16 amino acids long. CDR1 is DFQATT, CDR2 SNEGSKA, per germline (reference sequence). With V trimmed by 6 bases and J by 9 bases, 14 bases remained unmatched. As to time point: patch test 1, 2 weeks after DPC sensitization. Specified treatment: therapeutic diphenylcyclopropenone sensitization with weekly scalp DPC. Researchers sampled blood before each patch test went on. The source of this sequence is a woman in her fifties or sixties with alopecia areata. Some clones in this sample may be carry-over from other donors' samples. The chain links TRBV20-1 to TRBJ2-1; 13 bases are shared with TRBD2. The sequences come from whole blood, collected in connection with sensitization to the hapten diphenylcyclopropenone (DPC). The CDR3 sequence: CSAQGLAGSMHSEQFF. CDR3 bases: TGCAGTGCCCAGGGACTAGCGGGATCCATGCATAGTGAGCAGTTCTTC.